This TCR beta chain is drawn from a study of cytomegalovirus exposure and HLA in healthy donors. The PCR had 60 Vbeta and 13 Jbeta primers. Assay used: immunoSEQ multiplex PCR; TCRdb lists only in-frame clones, some missing. This sample has about 120,000 clones, with around three quarters found just once. The sequencing sample was made of PBMCs. The receptor comes from a young man in good health and CMV-seropositive.

CDR3 DNA sequence: TGTGCCAGTAGTCCGGGACAGGGGTTTGAAGCTTTCTTT. As protein: CASSPGQGFEAFF. The chain employs TRBV19 and TRBJ1-1; 10 bases fit TRBD1. Germline CDR1 and CDR2: LNHDA and SQIVND (reference sequence). There are 13 residues in the CDR3. Losses at the gene ends were 5 bases for V and 7 bases for J; bases not matched to a gene: 4.